This TCR beta chain stems from a study of PD-1 blockade in classical Hodgkin lymphoma (dated by TCRdb to the early 2020s). About the full investigation: Nivolumab dosing was 3 mg/kg intravenously every 2 weeks, continuing until either disease progression or unacceptable toxicity. A peripheral blood immune signature of response to PD-1 blockade in classical Hodgkin lymphoma was defined using TCR beta sequencing and CyTOF. The paper's findings and limits, for the study overall: Lower diversity was seen in patients whose nivolumab began less than 1 year after ASCT, and these patients were left out of later analyses so that immune reconstitution would not confound the results. Among trial patients, those achieving complete response had baseline diversity similar to that of newly diagnosed patients, while diversity was significantly lower in partial responders and progressors. By C4D1, a significant rise was seen in CD4+ TCR diversity but not in CD8+ TCR diversity (p=0.0027 vs p=0.16), and the rise was most apparent among complete responders (p=0.02). Newly diagnosed patients were reported to have lower baseline TCR diversity than healthy donors, and relapsed/refractory patients were reported to have lower baseline TCR diversity still. The study was limited to a single clinical trial cohort, and causes of repertoire differences, possibly disease activity or prior therapy, remained undefined.

About this clone itself: Its antigen remains undetermined. No per-base quality is available; no much larger clone lies one base away.

The label giving this sample's time point can be read as: cycle 4 day 1 (C4D1), after five to seven weeks of nivolumab. Relapse after autologous stem cell transplantation had occurred in all trial patients, and cohorts A, B and C were distinguished by prior brentuximab vedotin exposure. Magnetic negative selection with a Miltenyi CD4+ T cell isolation kit was used to purify CD4+ T cells from thawed PBMCs. The trial cohort included 55 to 60 patients with relapsed/refractory classical Hodgkin lymphoma, and each patient had a best overall response of complete response, partial response or progressive disease. In the multi-cohort phase II CheckMate 205 trial, trial patients received single-agent nivolumab. An independent review committee assessed best overall response by applying the 2007 International Working Group response criteria. PBMCs from the trial were collected at three points: immediately before nivolumab initiation (C1D1), and during therapy at cycle 2 day 1 and cycle 4 day 1. After peripheral blood was drawn into 8 mL Vacutainer Cell Preparation Tubes, PBMCs were isolated by centrifugation and then cryopreserved. Purified CD4+ and CD8+ fractions were prepared only for cases where an additional PBMC sample was available. Magnetically labelled cells were removed on LS columns in a quadroMACS separator, and the flow-through was collected as the purified fraction.

CDR1 and CDR2 (MNHNS, SASEGT) derive from the germline V gene. The CDR3 holds 13 amino acids from the cysteine to the phenylalanine. Of the read, only the CDR3 DNA is kept; its 39 bases are in frame from base 1. V loses 2 bases of germline sequence and J loses 6 bases, and the interval between the two ends is 10 bases. Genomic DNA was extracted with the Qiagen DNeasy kit from unsorted PBMCs and from negatively selected CD4+ and CD8+ fractions. TCR beta CDR3 regions were subjected to amplification by immunoSEQ multiplex PCR with primers that anneal to V and J segments. A synthetic immune receptor repertoire was used to minimize amplification bias, and any residual bias was removed computationally once sequencing was done. The paper's processing steps were these. Custom Python scripts were used to quantify repertoire diversity as the Shannon entropy index. Unsorted, CD4+ and CD8+ repertoires were examined separately, except in combined analyses, for which CD4+ and CD8+ sequences were merged in silico. A clone was considered expanded if an increase in frequency of at least 2-fold after treatment relative to C1D1 was found, and a pseudocount of 0.5 was applied to clones undetected at baseline. Singleton clones were defined as clones with 0 or 1 copy at C1D1, and non-singleton clones were defined as clones with 2 or more copies. By matching protein sequences in sorted samples from the same patient, clones expanded in unsorted samples were annotated as CD4+, CD8+ or unknown. Diversity changes from C1D1 to C4D1 were tested in paired samples using Wilcoxon tests. The source is immuneACCESS, and TCRdb retained only in-frame sequences with V and J called. Part of the clones is not carried over; for the studies checked, unresolved V genes explain less than half of this, and the remainder is unexplained. The DNA gave D and trimming, while V, J and clone size come from that table. The sample includes 25,000 to 35,000 clones, with roughly 80% observed a single time. The ten largest clones add up to 0.5% to 0.7% of the sample.

The sequence came from a human donor with classical Hodgkin lymphoma. The rearranged segments are TRBV6-1 and TRBJ1-2; TRBD1 might be the D gene, on 6 matching bases. This specimen consisted of CD4+ T cells from blood, obtained before the fourth cycle of nivolumab. CDR3 protein: CASSERAGDGYTF. The DNA sequence is given as TGTGCCAGCAGTGAAAGGGCAGGGGATGGCTACACCTTC.